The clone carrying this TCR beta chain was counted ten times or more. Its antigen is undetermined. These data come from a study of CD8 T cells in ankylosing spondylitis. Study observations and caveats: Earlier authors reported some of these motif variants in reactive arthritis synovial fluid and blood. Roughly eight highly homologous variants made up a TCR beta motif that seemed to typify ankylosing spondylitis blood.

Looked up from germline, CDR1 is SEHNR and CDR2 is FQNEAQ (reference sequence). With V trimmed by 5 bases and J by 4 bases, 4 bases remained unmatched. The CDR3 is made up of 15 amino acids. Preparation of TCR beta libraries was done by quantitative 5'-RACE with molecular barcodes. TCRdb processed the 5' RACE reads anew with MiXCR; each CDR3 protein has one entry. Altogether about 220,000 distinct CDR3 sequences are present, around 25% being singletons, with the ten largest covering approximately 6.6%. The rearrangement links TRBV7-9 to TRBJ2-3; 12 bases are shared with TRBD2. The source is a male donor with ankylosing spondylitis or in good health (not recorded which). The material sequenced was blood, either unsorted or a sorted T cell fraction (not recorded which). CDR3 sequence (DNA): TGTGCCAGCAGCAAGACTAGCGGGAGCGCAGATACGCAGTATTTT. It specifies CASSKTSGSADTQYF. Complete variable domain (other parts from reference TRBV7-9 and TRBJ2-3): DTGVSQNPRHKITKRGQNVTFRCDPISEHNRLYWYRQTLGQGPEFLTYFQNEAQLEKSRLLSDRFSAERPKGSFSTLEIQRTEQGDSAMYLCASSKTSGSADTQYFGPGTRLTVL.